This section outlines one T cell receptor (beta chain) sequence together with its context. V trimming: 6 bases; J trimming: 4 bases; junction bases outside the gene matches: 8. Germline V gene data show CDR1 as MDHEN and CDR2 as SYDVKM. The CDR3 extends over 14 amino acids. Sequenced by immunoSEQ multiplex PCR; TCRdb stores in-frame clones only, minus some. The sample holds about 220,000 clones, roughly 85% seen once. This record comes from a study of blood T cell repertoires in COVID-19. On the study more broadly: Researchers got acute and convalescent COVID-19 samples from the United States, Italy and Spain. Nucleic acid was either cDNA or gDNA, and it came from T cells, B-cell-depleted T cells, or PBMCs.

V and J are TRBV28 and TRBJ1-2; 7 bases are shared with TRBD1. The sample comprised peripheral blood. The receptor comes from a woman aged 65 to 85 with COVID-19, enrolled during active disease. The CDR3 coding sequence is TGTGCCAGCAGCCCGACAGGGTCGTCCTATGGCTACACCTTC. This sequence encodes CASSPTGSSYGYTF.